Listed below are T cell receptor beta chains from one sample, sequenced in a study of cytomegalovirus exposure and HLA in healthy donors. TCRdb's table, derived via immunoSEQ multiplex PCR, lists solely in-frame clones and lacks some. The sample holds about 230,000 clones; roughly 90% are singletons and the top ten take roughly 1%. What was sequenced was PBMCs. The receptors here all came from a woman younger than 30 in good health and CMV-seronegative. Both conserved end residues are part of each CDR3. Each record gives: CDR3 DNA, CDR3 protein, J gene, V gene, clone size, D gene. The D gene is left open where the match is weak. The listing skips clone size in some rows; elsewhere it reads once, few, many or a size class.

CDR3 DNA: TGCGCCAGCAGCCAAGCCCCCGGGACAGGAGCTGAAGCTTTCTTT
CDR3 protein: CASSQAPGTGAEAFF
J gene: TRBJ1-1
V gene: TRBV4-3
clone size: few
D gene: TRBD1

CDR3 DNA: TGTGCCAGCAGTTACCACAGGATAGACTATGGCTACACCTTC
CDR3 protein: CASSYHRIDYGYTF
J gene: TRBJ1-2
V gene: TRBV6-5
clone size: NA
D gene: NA

CDR3 DNA: TGCGCCAGCAGCTTTCAGGGGGCCGAAGATACGCAGTATTTT
CDR3 protein: CASSFQGAEDTQYF
J gene: TRBJ2-3
V gene: TRBV5-1
clone size: NA
D gene: TRBD1

CDR3 DNA: TGTGCCAGCTACAGGGGGGCCTCCTACGAGCAGTACTTC
CDR3 protein: CASYRGASYEQYF
J gene: TRBJ2-7
V gene: TRBV6-4
clone size: NA
D gene: TRBD1

CDR3 DNA: TGTGCCAGCAGCTCAGCTAGCGGTTCTAGCACAGATACGCAGTATTTT
CDR3 protein: CASSSASGSSTDTQYF
J gene: TRBJ2-3
V gene: TRBV11-2
clone size: NA
D gene: TRBD2

CDR3 DNA: TGTGCCAGCAGCAAGTTATCAGGGTTCGAGCAGTACTTC
CDR3 protein: CASSKLSGFEQYF
J gene: TRBJ2-7
V gene: TRBV21-1
clone size: NA
D gene: NA

CDR3 DNA: TGTGCCAGCAGTGTGGCCCTTGGCGAGCAGTACTTC
CDR3 protein: CASSVALGEQYF
J gene: TRBJ2-7
V gene: TRBV5-4
clone size: NA
D gene: NA

CDR3 DNA: TGTGCCAGCTCAAGGGACAGGGTAGAGAATCAGCCCCAGCATTTT
CDR3 protein: CASSRDRVENQPQHF
J gene: TRBJ1-5
V gene: TRBV18
clone size: NA
D gene: TRBD1

CDR3 DNA: TGCAGCGTTGATCTCCCGAAGACTAGTTACAATGAGCAGTTCTTC
CDR3 protein: CSVDLPKTSYNEQFF
J gene: TRBJ2-1
V gene: TRBV29-1
clone size: NA
D gene: NA

CDR3 DNA: TGCGCCAGCAGCGTCCAGGGGGACGGCTACACCTTC
CDR3 protein: CASSVQGDGYTF
J gene: TRBJ1-2
V gene: TRBV5-1
clone size: NA
D gene: TRBD1

CDR3 DNA: TGCAGCGTGAAGGAGTCTGGGGCCAACGTCCTGACTTTC
CDR3 protein: CSVKESGANVLTF
J gene: TRBJ2-6
V gene: TRBV29-1
clone size: NA
D gene: NA

CDR3 DNA: TGTGCCATCAGTGAAGATGAAAAGACAGGGTTCGTCTATGGCTACACCTTC
CDR3 protein: CAISEDEKTGFVYGYTF
J gene: TRBJ1-2
V gene: TRBV10-3
clone size: NA
D gene: TRBD1

CDR3 DNA: TGTGCCAGCAGTGAGATCGGACTAGCGGGTTACGAGCAGTACTTC
CDR3 protein: CASSEIGLAGYEQYF
J gene: TRBJ2-7
V gene: TRBV25-1
clone size: NA
D gene: TRBD2

CDR3 DNA: TGCGCCAGCAGCACCTCGGGACAGGGGTCAGATACGCAGTATTTT
CDR3 protein: CASSTSGQGSDTQYF
J gene: TRBJ2-3
V gene: TRBV5-1
clone size: NA
D gene: TRBD1

CDR3 DNA: TGCGCCAGCAGCCAAGAGGGCGGGTGGTCCTACGAGCAGTACTTC
CDR3 protein: CASSQEGGWSYEQYF
J gene: TRBJ2-7
V gene: TRBV4-1
clone size: NA
D gene: NA

CDR3 DNA: TGCGCCAGCAGCTTCTACAGGGGCGGCTACACCTTC
CDR3 protein: CASSFYRGGYTF
J gene: TRBJ1-2
V gene: TRBV5-1
clone size: NA
D gene: TRBD1

CDR3 DNA: TGTGCCAGCAGCTTACGGGCGGGAGGCTCGAATTTT
CDR3 protein: CASSLRAGGSNF
J gene: TRBJ2-3
V gene: TRBV7-2
clone size: NA
D gene: TRBD2

CDR3 DNA: TGTGCCAGTAGGACAGGGGGCTGGGAAGGCAATCAGCCCCAGCATTTT
CDR3 protein: CASRTGGWEGNQPQHF
J gene: TRBJ1-5
V gene: TRBV19
clone size: NA
D gene: TRBD1

CDR3 DNA: TGTGCCAGCAGCTTAGGAGGACTAGCGGGGGATTTCCAAGAGACCCAGTACTTC
CDR3 protein: CASSLGGLAGDFQETQYF
J gene: TRBJ2-5
V gene: TRBV7-9
clone size: once
D gene: TRBD2

CDR3 DNA: TGTGCCAGCACCGAAGCGGGGGGGCTCTATGAGCAGTTCTTC
CDR3 protein: CASTEAGGLYEQFF
J gene: TRBJ2-1
V gene: TRBV6-5
clone size: NA
D gene: TRBD2

CDR3 DNA: TGTGCCCCCTCTGGAGGGTCGGGAAACACCATATATTTT
CDR3 protein: CAPSGGSGNTIYF
J gene: TRBJ1-3
V gene: TRBV7-9
clone size: NA
D gene: NA

CDR3 DNA: TGTGCCAGCAGTGAAGCGCTGGGAACGGGGGGCCATAAAGAGACCCAGTACTTC
CDR3 protein: CASSEALGTGGHKETQYF
J gene: TRBJ2-5
V gene: TRBV6-1
clone size: NA
D gene: NA

CDR3 DNA: TGTGCCAGCAGCTTAGGGGTGACAGGGTCCGGGGAGACCCAGTACTTC
CDR3 protein: CASSLGVTGSGETQYF
J gene: TRBJ2-5
V gene: TRBV7-9
clone size: NA
D gene: TRBD1

CDR3 DNA: TGTGCCAGCAGCTTAGCGCTACTACAGGGTGACAACGAGCAGTACTTC
CDR3 protein: CASSLALLQGDNEQYF
J gene: TRBJ2-7
V gene: TRBV7-6
clone size: once
D gene: NA

CDR3 DNA: TGCAGCGTTGAAACAGGCACAAACTATGGCTACACCTTC
CDR3 protein: CSVETGTNYGYTF
J gene: TRBJ1-2
V gene: TRBV29-1
clone size: once
D gene: NA

CDR3 DNA: TGTGCCAGCATCCCTTGGAGGGTGTCCCCTAACTATGGCTACACCTTC
CDR3 protein: CASIPWRVSPNYGYTF
J gene: TRBJ1-2
V gene: TRBV21-1
clone size: NA
D gene: NA

CDR3 DNA: TGTGCCACCAGCAGAGATCCGGGGAACCCCCTCCACTTT
CDR3 protein: CATSRDPGNPLHF
J gene: TRBJ1-6
V gene: TRBV15
clone size: NA
D gene: NA

CDR3 DNA: TGTGCCAGCAGCTTTCCTTCGGGAAGGGCTTTCTTT
CDR3 protein: CASSFPSGRAFF
J gene: TRBJ1-1
V gene: TRBV7-9
clone size: NA
D gene: NA

CDR3 DNA: TGTGCCAGCAGCTTAGACAGGGCCACTGAAGCTTTCTTT
CDR3 protein: CASSLDRATEAFF
J gene: TRBJ1-1
V gene: TRBV7-2
clone size: NA
D gene: NA